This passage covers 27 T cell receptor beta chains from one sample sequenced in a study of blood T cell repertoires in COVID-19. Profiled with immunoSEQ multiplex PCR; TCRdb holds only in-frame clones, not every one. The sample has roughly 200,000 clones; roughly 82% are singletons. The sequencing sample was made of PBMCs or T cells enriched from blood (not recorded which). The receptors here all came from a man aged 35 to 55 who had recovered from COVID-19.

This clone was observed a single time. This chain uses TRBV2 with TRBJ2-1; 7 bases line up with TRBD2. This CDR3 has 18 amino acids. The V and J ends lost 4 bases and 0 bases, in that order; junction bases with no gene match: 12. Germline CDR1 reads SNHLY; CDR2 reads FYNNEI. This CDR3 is CASSGRGLAASSYNEQFF. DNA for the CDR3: TGTGCCAGCAGTGGAAGGGGCCTAGCGGCCAGCTCCTACAATGAGCAGTTCTTC.

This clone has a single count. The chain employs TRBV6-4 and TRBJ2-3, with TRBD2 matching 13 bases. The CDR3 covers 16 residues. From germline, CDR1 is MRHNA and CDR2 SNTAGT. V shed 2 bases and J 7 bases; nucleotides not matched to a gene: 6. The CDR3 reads CASSDRTSGRGNTQYF. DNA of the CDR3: TGTGCCAGCAGTGACCGGACTAGCGGGAGAGGAAATACGCAGTATTTT.

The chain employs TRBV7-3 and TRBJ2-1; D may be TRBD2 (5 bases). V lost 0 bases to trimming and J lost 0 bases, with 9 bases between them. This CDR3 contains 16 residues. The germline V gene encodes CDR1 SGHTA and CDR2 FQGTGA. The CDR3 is CASSLTLGSSYNEQFF. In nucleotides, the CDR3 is TGTGCCAGCAGCTTAACCCTGGGGAGCTCCTACAATGAGCAGTTCTTC.

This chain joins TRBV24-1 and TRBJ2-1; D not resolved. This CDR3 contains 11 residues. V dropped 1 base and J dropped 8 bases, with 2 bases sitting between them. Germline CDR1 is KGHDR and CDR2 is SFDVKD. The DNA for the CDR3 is TGTGCCACCAGTGATTTCTATGAGCAGTTCTTC. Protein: CATSDFYEQFF.

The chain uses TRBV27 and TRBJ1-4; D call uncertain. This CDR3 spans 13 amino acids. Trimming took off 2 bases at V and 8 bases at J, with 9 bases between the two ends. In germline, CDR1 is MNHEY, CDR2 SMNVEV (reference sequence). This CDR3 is CASSLRVEEKLFF. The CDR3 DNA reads TGTGCCAGCAGTTTAAGAGTGGAGGAAAAACTGTTTTTT. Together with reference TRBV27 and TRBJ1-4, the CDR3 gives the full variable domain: EAQVTQNPRYLITVTGKKLTVTCSQNMNHEYMSWYRQDPGLGLRQIYYSMNVEVTDKGDVPEGYKVSRKEKRNFPLILESPSPNQTSLYFCASSLRVEEKLFFGSGTQLSVL.

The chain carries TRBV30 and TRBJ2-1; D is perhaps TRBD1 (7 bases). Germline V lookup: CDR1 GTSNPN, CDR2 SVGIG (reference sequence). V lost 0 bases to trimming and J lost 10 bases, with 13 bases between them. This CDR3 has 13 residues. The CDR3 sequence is CAWSVEGAGEQFF. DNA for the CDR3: TGTGCCTGGAGTGTCGAGGGGGCGGGGGAGCAGTTCTTC.

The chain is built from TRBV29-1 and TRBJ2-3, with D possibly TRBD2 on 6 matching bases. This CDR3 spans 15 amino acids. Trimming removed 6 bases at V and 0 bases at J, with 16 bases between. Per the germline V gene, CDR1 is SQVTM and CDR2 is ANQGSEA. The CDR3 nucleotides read TGCAGCGTGGCCGGAGGGGCCTTAAGCACAGATACGCAGTATTTT. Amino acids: CSVAGGALSTDTQYF.

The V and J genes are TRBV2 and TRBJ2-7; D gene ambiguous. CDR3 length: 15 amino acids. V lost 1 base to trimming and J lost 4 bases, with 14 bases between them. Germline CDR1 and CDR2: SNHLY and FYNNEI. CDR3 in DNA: TGTGCCAGCAGTGAAGGGGTACAGTTAAATTACGAGCAGTACGTC. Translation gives CASSEGVQLNYEQYV.

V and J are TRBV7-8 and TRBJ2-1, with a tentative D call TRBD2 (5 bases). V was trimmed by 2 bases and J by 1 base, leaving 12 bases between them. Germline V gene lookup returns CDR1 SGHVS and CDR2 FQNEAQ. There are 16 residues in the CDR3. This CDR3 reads CASSLRARASYNEQFF. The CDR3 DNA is TGTGCCAGCAGCTTACGGGCGCGGGCATCCTACAATGAGCAGTTCTTC. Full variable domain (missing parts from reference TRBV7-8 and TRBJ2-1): GAGVSQSPRYKVAKRGQDVALRCDPISGHVSLFWYQQALGQGPEFLTYFQNEAQLDKSGLPSDRFFAERPEGSVSTLKIQRTQQEDSAVYLCASSLRARASYNEQFFGPGTRLTVL.

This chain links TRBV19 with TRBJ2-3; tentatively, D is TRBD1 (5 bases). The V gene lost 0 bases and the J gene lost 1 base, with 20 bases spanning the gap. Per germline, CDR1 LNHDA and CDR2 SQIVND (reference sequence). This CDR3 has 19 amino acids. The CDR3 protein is CASSIDWCISGPRTDTQYF. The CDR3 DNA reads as TGTGCCAGTAGTATAGATTGGTGTATCTCAGGGCCCCGCACAGATACGCAGTATTTT.

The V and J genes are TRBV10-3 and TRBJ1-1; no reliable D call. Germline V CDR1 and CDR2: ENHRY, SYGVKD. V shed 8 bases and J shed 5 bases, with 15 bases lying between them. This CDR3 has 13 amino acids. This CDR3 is CAIAGPGGTEAFF. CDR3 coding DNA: TGTGCCATCGCGGGCCCCGGAGGGACTGAAGCTTTCTTT.

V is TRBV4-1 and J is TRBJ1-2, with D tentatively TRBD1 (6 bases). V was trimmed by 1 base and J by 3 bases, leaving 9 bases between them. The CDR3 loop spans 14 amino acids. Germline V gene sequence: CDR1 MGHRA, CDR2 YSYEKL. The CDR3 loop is CASSQGAGDYGYTF. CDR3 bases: TGCGCCAGCAGCCAAGGGGCAGGGGACTATGGCTACACCTTC.

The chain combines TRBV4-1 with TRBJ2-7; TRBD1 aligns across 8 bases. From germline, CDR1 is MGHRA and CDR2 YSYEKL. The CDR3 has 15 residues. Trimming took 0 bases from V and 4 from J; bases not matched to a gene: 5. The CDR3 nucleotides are TGCGCCAGCAGCCAAGAGTGGACAGGGCCTTACGAGCAGTACTTC. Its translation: CASSQEWTGPYEQYF.

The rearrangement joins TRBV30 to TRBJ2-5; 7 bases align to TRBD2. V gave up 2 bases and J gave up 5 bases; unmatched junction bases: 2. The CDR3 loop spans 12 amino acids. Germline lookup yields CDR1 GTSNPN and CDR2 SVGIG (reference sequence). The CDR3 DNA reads TGTGCCTGGAGTCGGGGAGGGGAGACCCAGTACTTC. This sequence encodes CAWSRGGETQYF.

The CDR3 DNA is TGTGCCAGCAGTTTTACAGACAGGGGAGGCTACACCTTC. The encoded protein is CASSFTDRGGYTF. This sequence joins TRBV27 and TRBJ1-2, with TRBD1 matching 8 bases. The CDR3 has 13 residues. The V gene's germline CDR1 is MNHEY and CDR2 SMNVEV (reference sequence). J lost 8 bases, V lost 3 bases, and 5 bases had no gene match.

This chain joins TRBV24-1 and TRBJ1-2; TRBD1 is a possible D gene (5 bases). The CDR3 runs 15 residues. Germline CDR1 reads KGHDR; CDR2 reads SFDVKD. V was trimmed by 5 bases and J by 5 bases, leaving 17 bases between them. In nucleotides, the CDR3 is TGTGCCACCAGTGGAGGCGCGGGGGAGGGGTATGGCTACACCTTC. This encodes CATSGGAGEGYGYTF.

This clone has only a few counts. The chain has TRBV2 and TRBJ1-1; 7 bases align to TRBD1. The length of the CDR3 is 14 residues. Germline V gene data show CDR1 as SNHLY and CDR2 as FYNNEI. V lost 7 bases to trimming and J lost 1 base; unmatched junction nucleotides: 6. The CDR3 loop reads CASNIQGKNTEAFF. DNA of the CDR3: TGTGCCAGCAATATACAGGGGAAGAACACTGAAGCTTTCTTT.

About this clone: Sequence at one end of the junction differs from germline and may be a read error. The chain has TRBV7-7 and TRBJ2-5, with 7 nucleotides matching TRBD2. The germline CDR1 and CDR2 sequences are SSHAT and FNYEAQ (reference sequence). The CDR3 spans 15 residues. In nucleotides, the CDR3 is TGCGCCAGCAGCCACGGTGGTAGCGGGCAAGAGACCCAGTACTTC. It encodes CASSHGGSGQETQYF.

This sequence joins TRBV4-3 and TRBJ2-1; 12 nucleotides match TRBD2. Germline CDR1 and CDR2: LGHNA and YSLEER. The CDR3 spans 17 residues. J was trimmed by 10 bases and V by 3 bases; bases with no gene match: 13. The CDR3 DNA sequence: TGCGCCAGCAGCCAGAAACGAGGACTAGCGGGACAATACGAGCAGTTCTTC. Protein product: CASSQKRGLAGQYEQFF.

The CDR3 region has the DNA TGTGCCAGCACCGTTCAGAGGGACTTACAAAATGAGCAGTTCTTC. Translation: CASTVQRDLQNEQFF. The chain links TRBV28 to TRBJ2-1, with D maybe TRBD2 (6 bases). Germline CDR1 and CDR2: MDHEN and SYDVKM. V lost 7 bases, J lost 7 bases, and 20 bases lay in between. The length of the CDR3 is 15 residues.

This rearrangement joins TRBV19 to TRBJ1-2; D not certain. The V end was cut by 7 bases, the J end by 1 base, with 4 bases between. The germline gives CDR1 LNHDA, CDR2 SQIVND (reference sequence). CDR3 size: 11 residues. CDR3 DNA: TGTGCCAGTACCCATAACTATGGCTACACCTTC. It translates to CASTHNYGYTF.

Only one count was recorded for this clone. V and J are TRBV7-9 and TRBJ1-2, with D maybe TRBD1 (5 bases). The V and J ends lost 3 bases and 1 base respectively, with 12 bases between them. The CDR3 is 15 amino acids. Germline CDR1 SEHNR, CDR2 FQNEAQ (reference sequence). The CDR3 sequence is CASSLTQAYNYGYTF. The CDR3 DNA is TGTGCCAGCAGCTTGACACAGGCTTATAACTATGGCTACACCTTC.

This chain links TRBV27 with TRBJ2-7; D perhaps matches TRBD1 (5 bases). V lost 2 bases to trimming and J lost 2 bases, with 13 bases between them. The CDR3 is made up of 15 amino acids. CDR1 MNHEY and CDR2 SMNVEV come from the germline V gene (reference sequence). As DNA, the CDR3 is TGTGCCAGCAGTTTACTTTCCGACAGAGCCTACGAGCAGTACTTC. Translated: CASSLLSDRAYEQYF.

CDR3 sequence reads: CASTTEGQSTSGNTIYF. The CDR3 nucleotides are TGCGCCAGCACCACCGAGGGCCAGTCAACCTCTGGAAACACCATATATTTT. This sequence joins TRBV5-1 and TRBJ1-3; D is unclear. Trimming took off 6 bases at V and 0 bases at J, with 19 bases between the two ends. CDR1 is SGHRS, CDR2 YFSETQ, per germline. The CDR3 contains 17 residues.

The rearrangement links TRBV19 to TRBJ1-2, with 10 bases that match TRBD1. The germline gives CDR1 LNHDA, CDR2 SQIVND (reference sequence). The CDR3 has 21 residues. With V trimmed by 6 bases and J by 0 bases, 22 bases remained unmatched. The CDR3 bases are TGTGCCAGTAGCCTCGACAGGGGGCGTAGTGAAACATACAGACCTAACTATGGCTACACCTTC. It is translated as CASSLDRGRSETYRPNYGYTF.

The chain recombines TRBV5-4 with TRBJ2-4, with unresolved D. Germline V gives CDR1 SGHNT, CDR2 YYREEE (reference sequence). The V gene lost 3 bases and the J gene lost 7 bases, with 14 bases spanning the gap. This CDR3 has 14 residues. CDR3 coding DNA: TGTGCCAGCAGCTCCGCATTTGAGGTGAACATTCAGTACTTC. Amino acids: CASSSAFEVNIQYF.

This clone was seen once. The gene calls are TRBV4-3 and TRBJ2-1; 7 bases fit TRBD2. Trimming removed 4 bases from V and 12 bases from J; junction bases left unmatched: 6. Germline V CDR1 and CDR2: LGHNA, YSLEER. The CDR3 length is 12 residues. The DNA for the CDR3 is TGCGCCAGCAGCCTAGGGAGGGGTGGGCAGTTCTTC. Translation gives CASSLGRGGQFF.